The 14 T cell receptor beta chains below were found in one sample sequenced in a study of Graves' ophthalmopathy and Graves' hyperthyroidism. RNA transcripts yielded amplified TCR beta CDR3 regions. First-round RT-PCR employed HTBI primers, with a second-round multiplex PCR after it. TCRdb used MiXCR to reprocess the multiplex PCR reads, holding one entry per CDR3 protein. The table has approximately 480,000 distinct CDR3 sequences, over 13% seen once. Sequenced material: blood. The receptors were gathered from a woman in her 30s with Graves' ophthalmopathy.

The chain couples TRBV11-2 to TRBJ2-5; D ambiguous. The CDR3 sequence is 14 residues long. The ends were cut back, 7 bases at V and 4 bases at J, with 16 bases in the middle. The germline gives CDR1 SGHAT, CDR2 FQNNGV. The CDR3 reads CASTHESVGETQYF. The CDR3 DNA is TGTGCCAGCACCCATGAGAGTGTTGGAGAGACCCAGTACTTC.

This clonotype was counted ten times or more. The rearrangement joins TRBV14 to TRBJ2-6, with D maybe TRBD1 (6 bases). Trimming removed 8 bases at V and 0 bases at J, with 14 bases between. Per the germline V gene, CDR1 is SGHDN and CDR2 is FVKESK. The CDR3 extends over 16 amino acids. CDR3 sequence: CASAWGHHSGANVLTF. The CDR3 DNA reads as TGTGCCAGCGCTTGGGGACACCACTCTGGGGCCAACGTCCTGACTTTC. The full variable domain, with the rest looked up from reference TRBV14 and TRBJ2-6, is EAGVTQFPSHSVIEKGQTVTLRCDPISGHDNLYWYRRVMGKEIKFLLHFVKESKQDESGMPNNRFLAERTGGTYSTLKVQPAELEDSGVYFCASAWGHHSGANVLTFGAGSRLTVL.

In this sample, this clonotype turned up many times. This chain joins TRBV7-9 and TRBJ2-7, with D possibly being TRBD2 (6 bases). Germline CDR1 reads SEHNR; CDR2 reads FQNEAQ (reference sequence). This CDR3 is built from 14 residues. V was clipped by 4 bases and J by 1 base, with 11 bases between them. CDR3 sequence reads: CASSWAGSSYEQYF. The CDR3 DNA follows: TGTGCCAGCAGCTGGGCGGGATCGTCCTACGAGCAGTACTTC.

The chain employs TRBV19 and TRBJ1-1, with unresolved D. Germline V gene sequence: CDR1 LNHDA, CDR2 SQIVND (reference sequence). V was cut by 7 bases and J by 6 bases, with 9 bases left in between. The CDR3 spans 11 residues. CDR3 bases: TGTGCCAGTAAGGTAAAGGCTGAAGCTTTCTTT. Translation gives CASKVKAEAFF.

The chain has TRBV6-5 and TRBJ2-5, with TRBD2 matching 9 bases. Unmatched junction bases numbered 5, after V lost 2 bases and J lost 4 bases. The germline gives CDR1 MNHEY, CDR2 SVGAGI. The CDR3 is made up of 15 amino acids. CDR3 DNA sequence: TGTGCCAGCAGTTACCTACAGACTAGCGGAGAGACCCAGTACTTC. It codes for CASSYLQTSGETQYF.

This clonotype came up many times. The genes are TRBV6-5 and TRBJ1-5; weak D call: TRBD1 (5 bases). This CDR3 is 18 amino acids long. Germline V gene lookup returns CDR1 MNHEY and CDR2 SVGAGI. The V and J ends lost 0 bases and 0 bases respectively, with 15 bases between them. The CDR3 nucleotides read TGTGCCAGCAGTTACTCGATTAGGGGACGTTATAGCAATCAGCCCCAGCATTTT. This sequence encodes CASSYSIRGRYSNQPQHF.

Many counts were recorded for this clonotype. This chain joins TRBV12-3 or TRBV12-4 and TRBJ2-6; 7 bases are shared with TRBD1. The V segment lost 10 bases and the J segment 0 bases; nucleotides outside the gene matches: 6. The CDR3 consists of 15 residues. The CDR3 DNA is TGTGCCACAGACAGGGTGACCTCTGGGGCCAACGTCCTGACTTTC. It encodes CATDRVTSGANVLTF.

There are many counts of this clonotype. The CDR3 loop is CASSLAIQRDGYTF. The CDR3, as DNA: TGTGCCAGCAGTTTAGCAATTCAGAGAGATGGCTACACCTTC. This rearrangement joins TRBV12-3 or TRBV12-4 to TRBJ1-2; the D is unclear. The ends were cut back, 0 bases at V and 6 bases at J, with 11 bases in the middle. This CDR3 comprises 14 residues.

This clonotype appeared many times. The chain has TRBV20-1 and TRBJ2-4, with 13 bases identical to TRBD2. The V gene end was trimmed by 6 bases and the J gene end by 14 bases; junction bases not matched to a gene: 7. The CDR3 contains 12 residues. From germline, CDR1 is DFQATT and CDR2 SNEGSKA (reference sequence). The chain's CDR3 is CSAPTLAGGEYF. CDR3 DNA: TGCAGTGCCCCCACACTAGCGGGGGGGGAGTACTTC.

V is TRBV5-5 and J is TRBJ1-6; 8 bases line up with TRBD1. Germline V gene lookup returns CDR1 SGHKS and CDR2 YYEKEE (reference sequence). The CDR3 length is 15 residues. Unmatched junction bases numbered 14, after V lost 4 bases and J lost 14 bases. DNA for the CDR3: TGTGCCAGCAGCATTGGACGACAGGGGCCGATGACCCTCCACTTT. It codes for CASSIGRQGPMTLHF.

This chain uses TRBV9 with TRBJ1-2; D not certain. This CDR3 has 14 amino acids. V was shortened by 0 bases and J by 6 bases, with 12 bases between the two germline ends. From germline, CDR1 is SGDLS and CDR2 YYNGEE. The CDR3 reads CASSVVEGWDGYTF. Here the CDR3 DNA reads TGTGCCAGCAGCGTAGTTGAGGGATGGGATGGCTACACCTTC.

V is TRBV30 and J is TRBJ1-2; D ambiguous. CDR3 length: 15 amino acids. Germline V CDR1 and CDR2: GTSNPN, SVGIG (reference sequence). Deletions cut 4 bases from V and 3 bases from J, with 18 bases between. The chain's CDR3 is CAWIPLDKQYYGYTF. CDR3 DNA sequence: TGTGCCTGGATTCCACTAGACAAACAATACTATGGCTACACCTTC.

The chain couples TRBV6-1 to TRBJ1-5; possibly TRBD1 for D (6 bases). The germline V gene encodes CDR1 MNHNS and CDR2 SASEGT. The CDR3 loop spans 15 amino acids. V was cut by 1 base and J by 7 bases, with 14 bases left in between. CDR3 region: CASSEGGGARQPQHF. Written as DNA, the CDR3 is TGTGCCAGCAGTGAAGGGGGGGGGGCCAGGCAGCCCCAGCATTTT.

To note about this clonotype: One junction end does not reproduce the germline sequence, and a read error may be involved. The chain combines TRBV5-1 with TRBJ2-7; 8 nucleotides match TRBD1. Germline CDR1 is SGHRS and CDR2 is YFSETQ. CDR3 length: 13 residues. CDR3 DNA sequence: TGCGCCAGCTCCAGGGGGCGCGGGTACGAGCCGTACTTC. Translated: CASSRGRGYEPYF.